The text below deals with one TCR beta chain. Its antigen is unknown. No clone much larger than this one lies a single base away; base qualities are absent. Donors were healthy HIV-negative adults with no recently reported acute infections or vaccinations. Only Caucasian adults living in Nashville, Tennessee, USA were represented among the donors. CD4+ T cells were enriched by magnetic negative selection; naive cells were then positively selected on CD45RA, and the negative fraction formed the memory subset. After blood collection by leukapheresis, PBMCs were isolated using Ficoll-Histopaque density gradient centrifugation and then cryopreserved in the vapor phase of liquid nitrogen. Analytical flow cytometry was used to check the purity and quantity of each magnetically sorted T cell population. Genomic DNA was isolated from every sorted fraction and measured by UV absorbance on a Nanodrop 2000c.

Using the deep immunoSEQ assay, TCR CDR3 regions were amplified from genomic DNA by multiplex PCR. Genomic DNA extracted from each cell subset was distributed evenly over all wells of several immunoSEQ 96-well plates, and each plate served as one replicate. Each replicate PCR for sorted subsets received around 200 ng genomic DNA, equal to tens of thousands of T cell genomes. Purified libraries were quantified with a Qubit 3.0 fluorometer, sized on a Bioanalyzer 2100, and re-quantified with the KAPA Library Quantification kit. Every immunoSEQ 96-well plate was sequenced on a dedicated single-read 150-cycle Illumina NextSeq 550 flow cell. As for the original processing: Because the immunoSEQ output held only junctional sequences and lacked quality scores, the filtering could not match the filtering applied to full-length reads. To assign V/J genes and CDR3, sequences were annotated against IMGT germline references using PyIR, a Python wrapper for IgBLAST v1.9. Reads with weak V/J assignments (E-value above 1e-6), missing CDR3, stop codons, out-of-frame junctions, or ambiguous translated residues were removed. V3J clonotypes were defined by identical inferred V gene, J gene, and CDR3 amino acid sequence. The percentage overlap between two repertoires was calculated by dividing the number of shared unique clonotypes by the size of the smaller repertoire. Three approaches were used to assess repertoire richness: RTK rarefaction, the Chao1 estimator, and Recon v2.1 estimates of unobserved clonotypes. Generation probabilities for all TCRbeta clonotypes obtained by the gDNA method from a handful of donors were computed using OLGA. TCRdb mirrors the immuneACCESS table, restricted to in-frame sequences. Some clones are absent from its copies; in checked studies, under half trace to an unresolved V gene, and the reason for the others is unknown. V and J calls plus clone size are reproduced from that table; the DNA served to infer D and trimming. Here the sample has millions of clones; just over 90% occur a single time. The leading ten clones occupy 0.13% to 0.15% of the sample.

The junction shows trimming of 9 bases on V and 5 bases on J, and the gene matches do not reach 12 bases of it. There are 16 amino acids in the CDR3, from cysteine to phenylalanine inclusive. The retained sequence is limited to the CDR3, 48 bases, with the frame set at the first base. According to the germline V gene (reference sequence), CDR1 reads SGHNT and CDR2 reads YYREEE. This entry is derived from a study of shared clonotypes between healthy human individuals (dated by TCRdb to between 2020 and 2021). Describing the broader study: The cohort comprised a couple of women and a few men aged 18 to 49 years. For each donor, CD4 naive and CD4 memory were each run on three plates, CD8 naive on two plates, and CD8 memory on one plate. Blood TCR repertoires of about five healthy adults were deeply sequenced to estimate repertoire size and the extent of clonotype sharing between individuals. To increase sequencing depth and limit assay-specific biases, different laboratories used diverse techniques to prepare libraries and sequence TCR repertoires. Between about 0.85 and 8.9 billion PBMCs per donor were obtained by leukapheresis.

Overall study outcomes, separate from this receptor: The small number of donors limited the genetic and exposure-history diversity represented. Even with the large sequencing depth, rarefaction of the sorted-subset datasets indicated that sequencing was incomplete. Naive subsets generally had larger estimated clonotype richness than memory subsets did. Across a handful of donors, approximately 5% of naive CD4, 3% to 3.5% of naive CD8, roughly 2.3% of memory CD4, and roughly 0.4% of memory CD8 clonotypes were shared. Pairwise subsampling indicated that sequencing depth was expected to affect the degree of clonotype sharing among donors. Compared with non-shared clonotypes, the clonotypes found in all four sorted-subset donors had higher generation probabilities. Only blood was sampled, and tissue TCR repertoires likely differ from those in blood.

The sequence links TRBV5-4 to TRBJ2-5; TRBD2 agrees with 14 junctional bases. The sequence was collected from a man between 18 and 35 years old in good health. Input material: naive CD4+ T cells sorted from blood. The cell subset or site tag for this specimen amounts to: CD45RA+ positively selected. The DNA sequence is TGTGCCACCATGGAAGGACTAGCGGGAGGAAAGGAGACCCAGTACTTC. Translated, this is CATMEGLAGGKETQYF. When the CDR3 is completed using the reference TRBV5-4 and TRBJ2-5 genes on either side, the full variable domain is ETGVTQSPTHLIKTRGQQVTLRCSSQSGHNTVSWYQQALGQGPQFIFQYYREEENGRGNFPPRFSGLQFPNYSSELNVNALELDDSALYLCATMEGLAGGKETQYFGPGTRLLVL.